The 31 T cell receptor beta chains presented below share a single source sample, sequenced in a study of shared clonotypes between healthy human individuals. Clones were read by immunoSEQ multiplex PCR, and TCRdb kept only the in-frame ones, dropping some. The sample has roughly 2 million clones, approximately 94% seen once. Material: naive CD4+ T cells sorted from blood. The subset here: CD45RA+ positively selected. The receptors were sampled from a man in his late teens or twenties in good health.

This chain links TRBV6-4 with TRBJ1-6; D unresolved. V was shortened by 4 bases and J by 8 bases, with 9 bases between the two germline ends. There are 13 residues in the CDR3. Looked up from germline, CDR1 is MRHNA and CDR2 is SNTAGT. The CDR3 sequence is CASSVTLDSPLHF. The CDR3 nucleotides are TGTGCCAGCAGTGTAACGCTGGATTCACCCCTCCACTTT.

This clone came up a few times. Additional DNA sequences in this sample encode the identical CDR3. The chain uses TRBV2 and TRBJ2-7, with D perhaps TRBD2 (6 bases). The CDR3 covers 12 residues. Looked up from germline, CDR1 is SNHLY and CDR2 is FYNNEI. V lost 4 bases and J 4 bases, leaving 8 bases between the germline ends. The CDR3 is CASSVTSYEQYF. The CDR3 DNA reads TGTGCCAGCAGTGTGACTAGTTACGAGCAGTACTTC.

This chain uses TRBV14 with TRBJ1-1; 7 bases match TRBD1. Unmatched junction bases numbered 12, after V lost 4 bases and J lost 4 bases. This CDR3 comprises 16 residues. Germline loops: CDR1 SGHDN, CDR2 FVKESK. CDR3 coding DNA: TGTGCCAGCAGCCCCCTCCGACAGGGTTGGAGCACTGAAGCTTTCTTT. Translating it yields CASSPLRQGWSTEAFF. Complete variable domain (other parts from reference TRBV14 and TRBJ1-1): EAGVTQFPSHSVIEKGQTVTLRCDPISGHDNLYWYRRVMGKEIKFLLHFVKESKQDESGMPNNRFLAERTGGTYSTLKVQPAELEDSGVYFCASSPLRQGWSTEAFFGQGTRLTVV.

Turning to this clone: The germline gene is not matched at one end of the junction; a read error may be the cause. The chain uses TRBV4-1 and TRBJ1-5, with D possibly TRBD1 on 5 matching bases. Germline V CDR1 and CDR2: MGHRA, YSYEKL. CDR3 length equals 13 residues. CDR3 protein: CASSPTLGAPWYF. In nucleotides, the CDR3 is TGCGCCAGCAGCCCTACCCTAGGGGCACCCTGGTATTTT.

The chain uses TRBV27 and TRBJ1-2; TRBD1 matches 7 bases. Per the germline V gene, CDR1 is MNHEY and CDR2 is SMNVEV (reference sequence). Trimming took 5 bases from V and 2 from J; bases not matched to a gene: 11. CDR3 length equals 16 residues. CDR3 sequence: CASSGLRQGPNYGYTF. The CDR3 DNA reads TGTGCCAGCAGTGGATTAAGACAGGGTCCGAACTATGGCTACACCTTC.

V is TRBV5-6 and J is TRBJ2-3; 10 bases line up with TRBD2. Germline V gene lookup returns CDR1 SGHDT and CDR2 YYEEEE. Trimming cost V 1 base and J 2 bases; bases outside gene matches: 1. This CDR3 is 15 amino acids long. CDR3 amino acids: CASSLTSGITDTQYF. The CDR3 DNA sequence: TGTGCCAGCAGCTTGACTAGCGGGATCACAGATACGCAGTATTTT. Full variable domain (rest looked up from reference TRBV5-6 and TRBJ2-3): DAGVTQSPTHLIKTRGQQVTLRCSPKSGHDTVSWYQQALGQGPQFIFQYYEEEERQRGNFPDRFSGHQFPNYSSELNVNALLLGDSALYLCASSLTSGITDTQYFGPGTRLTVL.

The rearrangement joins TRBV6-1 to TRBJ2-1, with 11 bases identical to TRBD1. The CDR3 spans 15 residues. CDR1 and CDR2 (germline): MNHNS, SASEGT. V dropped 4 bases and J dropped 2; count of bases not matched to a gene: 1. CDR3 coding DNA: TGTGCCAGCAGTGCGGGACAGGGGGCCTACAATGAGCAGTTCTTC. It encodes CASSAGQGAYNEQFF.

The chain carries TRBV9 and TRBJ1-6; D ambiguous. The CDR3 covers 21 residues. The germline V gene encodes CDR1 SGDLS and CDR2 YYNGEE. With 4 bases removed from V and 2 bases from J, the gap between germline ends came to 28 bases. The CDR3 loop reads CASSPRREEGRLAPYNSPLHF. The CDR3 DNA reads as TGTGCCAGCAGCCCTAGGAGGGAGGAGGGCAGGCTCGCTCCCTATAATTCACCCCTCCACTTT. Supplemented by reference TRBV9 and TRBJ1-6, the full variable domain reads DSGVTQTPKHLITATGQRVTLRCSPRSGDLSVYWYQQSLDQGLQFLIQYYNGEERAKGNILERFSAQQFPDLHSELNLSSLELGDSALYFCASSPRREEGRLAPYNSPLHFGNGTRLTVT.

J is TRBJ1-2 and V is TRBV6-5; no reliable D call. V was pared by 2 bases and J by 4 bases, with 8 bases between. The length of the CDR3 is 13 residues. Germline CDR1 is MNHEY and CDR2 is SVGAGI. The CDR3 region has the DNA TGTGCCAGCAGTTACCTGCCCTTCTATGGCTACACCTTC. This gives the protein CASSYLPFYGYTF.

CDR3 in DNA: TGTGCCAGCAGCTTACCCCTCCGTGGGCCTTCCTACAATGAGCAGTTCTTC. Its translation is CASSLPLRGPSYNEQFF. The chain has TRBV11-3 and TRBJ2-1; D remains unclear. Trimming removed 2 bases from V and 1 base from J, with 15 bases in between. CDR1 is SGHNT and CDR2 is YENEEA in the germline V gene. The CDR3 length is 17 residues.

The J gene is TRBJ2-5, the V gene TRBV6-6, with TRBD1 identical over 8 bases. J was trimmed by 3 bases and V by 10 bases; bases with no gene match: 10. Looked up from germline, CDR1 is MNHNY and CDR2 is SVGAGI (reference sequence). This CDR3 has 14 amino acids. CDR3 coding DNA: TGTGCCACCCTACGAGGGACAGGCGAAGAGACCCAGTACTTC. Translating gives CATLRGTGEETQYF.

This chain links TRBV6-5 with TRBJ1-1; D might be TRBD1 (5 bases). Trimming took off 0 bases at V and 4 bases at J, with 9 bases between the two ends. The CDR3 contains 14 residues. Germline assignment: CDR1 MNHEY and CDR2 SVGAGI. Here the CDR3 reads CASSYSIQGTEAFF. CDR3 coding DNA: TGTGCCAGCAGTTACTCGATCCAGGGCACTGAAGCTTTCTTT.

The chain carries TRBV6-5 and TRBJ2-3, with a possible D match to TRBD2 (6 bases). Deletions cut 6 bases from V and 0 bases from J, with 13 bases between. The CDR3 spans 15 residues. Germline CDR1 reads MNHEY; CDR2 reads SVGAGI. CDR3 in amino acids: CASSPGEASTDTQYF. The CDR3 DNA reads as TGTGCCAGCAGCCCCGGGGAGGCTAGCACAGATACGCAGTATTTT.

The J gene is TRBJ2-5, the V gene TRBV15; D is perhaps TRBD2 (5 bases). The CDR3 is 15 amino acids. The V gene lost 0 bases and the J gene lost 5 bases, with 13 bases spanning the gap. Germline-derived CDR1 and CDR2 are LNHNV and YYDKDF (reference sequence). In DNA, the CDR3 is TGTGCCACCAGCAGAGACACAACTAGGGAGGAGACCCAGTACTTC. Translation: CATSRDTTREETQYF.

The chain couples TRBV30 to TRBJ2-7, with 15 bases that match TRBD2. The CDR3 length is 17 residues. Germline lookup yields CDR1 GTSNPN and CDR2 SVGIG (reference sequence). Trimming cost V 2 bases and J 2 bases; bases outside gene matches: 7. CDR3 sequence: CAWSPIRTSGGAYEQYF. CDR3 coding DNA: TGTGCCTGGAGTCCAATTCGGACTAGCGGGGGGGCCTACGAGCAGTACTTC.

This rearrangement joins TRBV27 to TRBJ2-7; TRBD2 matches at 8 bases. Germline-derived CDR1 and CDR2 are MNHEY and SMNVEV (reference sequence). V lost 3 bases to trimming and J lost 3 bases; unmatched junction nucleotides: 7. This CDR3 comprises 15 residues. The CDR3 DNA reads TGTGCCAGCAGTTTCGCGGGAGGATCAAACTACGAGCAGTACTTC. Its translation: CASSFAGGSNYEQYF.

This rearrangement joins TRBV5-1 to TRBJ2-7; D may be TRBD1 or TRBD2 (5 bases each). This CDR3 is 15 amino acids long. V lost 0 bases to trimming and J lost 3 bases, with 13 bases between them. Looked up from germline, CDR1 is SGHRS and CDR2 is YFSETQ. The CDR3 DNA sequence: TGCGCCAGCAGCTTGGCAGCTAGCCAGGGCTACGAGCAGTACTTC. Its translation is CASSLAASQGYEQYF.

The rearrangement uses TRBV30 and TRBJ1-4; TRBD1 is a possible D gene (5 bases). The CDR3 has 14 amino acids. Germline V gene data show CDR1 as GTSNPN and CDR2 as SVGIG (reference sequence). V shed 0 bases and J shed 8 bases, with 13 bases lying between them. The CDR3, as DNA: TGTGCCTGGAGTGTTGGGGGGAGTCGAGAAAAACTGTTTTTT. It translates to CAWSVGGSREKLFF. The entire variable domain, with the rest obtained from reference TRBV30 and TRBJ1-4, is as follows: SQTIHQWPATLVQPVGSPLSLECTVEGTSNPNLYWYRQAAGRGLQLLFYSVGIGQISSEVPQNLSASRPQDRQFILSSKKLLLSDSGFYLCAWSVGGSREKLFFGSGTQLSVL.

This chain connects TRBV4-2 to TRBJ2-5, with TRBD2 matching 12 bases. Germline CDR1 and CDR2: LGHNA and YNFKEQ. V lost 4 bases, J lost 2 bases, and 11 bases stayed unmatched. This CDR3 has 18 amino acids. The CDR3 bases are TGTGCCAGCAGCCCAGCGACCCTAGCGGGAGGGGGACAAGAGACCCAGTACTTC. It specifies CASSPATLAGGGQETQYF.

This chain links TRBV4-3 with TRBJ2-3; 16 bases line up with TRBD2. The CDR3 is 17 residues long. V shed 2 bases and J 4 bases; nucleotides not matched to a gene: 3. Germline V gene sequence: CDR1 LGHNA, CDR2 YSLEER. CDR3 protein: CASSQPGLAGGPDTQYF. The CDR3 DNA reads as TGCGCCAGCAGCCAACCGGGACTAGCGGGAGGGCCAGATACGCAGTATTTT.

With respect to this clone: Different DNA sequences within this sample yield the same CDR3. This chain uses TRBV29-1 with TRBJ2-2, with TRBD1 matching over 9 bases. This CDR3 region has 13 residues. Germline-derived CDR1 and CDR2 are SQVTM and ANQGSEA. The V segment lost 6 bases and the J segment 1 base; nucleotides outside the gene matches: 0. The CDR3 region is CSVDRGNTGELFF. In DNA, the CDR3 is TGCAGCGTGGACAGGGGGAACACCGGGGAGCTGTTTTTT.

The chain couples TRBV5-1 to TRBJ2-5; tentatively, D is TRBD1 (5 bases). The V gene's germline CDR1 is SGHRS and CDR2 YFSETQ. Trimming took off 4 bases at V and 2 bases at J, with 15 bases between the two ends. This CDR3 spans 15 amino acids. CDR3 DNA sequence: TGCGCCAGCAGCCCCCAGACAGCTACTCAAGAGACCCAGTACTTC. Amino acid sequence: CASSPQTATQETQYF.

The chain combines TRBV5-1 with TRBJ2-5; D call uncertain. V was pared by 0 bases and J by 3 bases, with 9 bases between. CDR3 length equals 14 residues. Germline V gene sequence: CDR1 SGHRS, CDR2 YFSETQ. CDR3 loop: CASSLGAAEETQYF. In DNA, the CDR3 is TGCGCCAGCAGCTTGGGGGCTGCAGAAGAGACCCAGTACTTC.

With respect to this clone: The sample has other DNA sequences that encode this CDR3 too. The chain has TRBV6-5 and TRBJ2-7; possible D gene TRBD1, 6 bases. Trimming took 7 bases from V and 2 from J, leaving 12 bases between them. The germline CDR1 and CDR2 sequences are MNHEY and SVGAGI. CDR3 length: 13 amino acids. The CDR3 coding sequence is TGTGCCAGCACCAGGGGCTCCACCTACGAGCAGTACTTC. This encodes CASTRGSTYEQYF.

The chain's CDR3 is CSVGRVQMNTEAFF. In nucleotides, the CDR3 is TGCAGCGTTGGAAGGGTACAGATGAACACTGAAGCTTTCTTT. The chain uses TRBV29-1 and TRBJ1-1; D unclear. The V end was cut by 4 bases, the J end by 0 bases, with 12 bases between. Germline CDR1 and CDR2: SQVTM and ANQGSEA. The CDR3 runs to 14 residues.

The chain employs TRBV11-2 and TRBJ2-7; 9 bases map to TRBD2. The CDR3 length is 16 residues. With V trimmed by 3 bases and J by 7 bases, 13 bases remained unmatched. Germline values: CDR1 SGHAT, CDR2 FQNNGV. The CDR3 reads CASSLSSGSNTYEQYF. In DNA, the CDR3 is TGTGCCAGCAGCTTGAGTAGCGGGAGTAATACTTATGAGCAGTACTTC.

V usage is TRBV2 and J usage is TRBJ2-1, with D possibly matching TRBD1 (5 bases). This CDR3 has 13 amino acids. The germline V gene has CDR1 SNHLY and CDR2 FYNNEI. Trimming left V 4 bases short and J 5 bases short, with 9 bases between. As DNA, the CDR3 is TGTGCCAGCAGTGGGTGGACAAACAATGAGCAGTTCTTC. Translated, it gives CASSGWTNNEQFF.

The chain couples TRBV5-1 to TRBJ2-3; D might be TRBD2 (6 bases). V was cut by 2 bases and J by 3 bases, with 13 bases left in between. CDR3 size: 15 residues. Germline CDR1 reads SGHRS; CDR2 reads YFSETQ. CDR3: CASSLPGGITDTQYF. The CDR3 region has the DNA TGCGCCAGCAGCTTACCTGGGGGGATAACAGATACGCAGTATTTT.

The rearrangement links TRBV1 to TRBJ1-1. TRBV1 is reported as a pseudogene. The CDR3 spans 17 residues. CDR3 protein: CTSSQALPGRVNTEAFF. Here the CDR3 DNA reads TGCACCAGCAGCCAAGCTTTGCCAGGGAGGGTGAACACTGAAGCTTTCTTT.

In the case of this clone: Other DNA sequences of this sample code for an identical CDR3. The gene calls are TRBV5-1 and TRBJ2-3; D is uncertain. Germline values: CDR1 SGHRS, CDR2 YFSETQ. V lost 0 bases, J lost 1 base, and 6 bases lay in between. There are 14 residues in the CDR3. CDR3 nucleotides: TGCGCCAGCAGCTTGGGAGAAGGCACAGATACGCAGTATTTT. It specifies CASSLGEGTDTQYF.

CDR3 protein: CASSPSDRPQGGYTF. CDR3 nucleotides: TGCGCCAGCAGCCCTTCGGACAGGCCGCAGGGTGGCTACACCTTC. The chain joins TRBV4-1 to TRBJ1-2; 7 positions match TRBD1. CDR1 and CDR2 from the germline V gene are MGHRA and YSYEKL. Trimming took 4 bases from V and 7 from J; bases not matched to a gene: 12. The CDR3 contains 15 residues.